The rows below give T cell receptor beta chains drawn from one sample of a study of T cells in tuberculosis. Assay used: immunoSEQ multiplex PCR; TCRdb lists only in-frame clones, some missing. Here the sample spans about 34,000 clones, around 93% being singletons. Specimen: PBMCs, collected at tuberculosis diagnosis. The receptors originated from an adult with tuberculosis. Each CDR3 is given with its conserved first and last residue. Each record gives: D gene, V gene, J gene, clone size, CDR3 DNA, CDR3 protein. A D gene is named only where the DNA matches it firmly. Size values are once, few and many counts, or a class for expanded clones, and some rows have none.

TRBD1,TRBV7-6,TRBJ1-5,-,TGTGCCAGCAGCCCAGAGACAGGGAATCAGCCCCAGCATTTT,CASSPETGNQPQHF
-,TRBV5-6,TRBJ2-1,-,TGTGCCAGCACCCCAGAGGCAGGGATCAATGAGCAGTTCTTC,CASTPEAGINEQFF
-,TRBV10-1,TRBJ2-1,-,TGCGCCAGCAGTTTCGGGGGAAATGAGCAGTTCTTC,CASSFGGNEQFF
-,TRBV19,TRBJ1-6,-,TGTGCCAGTAGTATTGCGCGGAGAAATTCACCCCTCCACTTT,CASSIARRNSPLHF
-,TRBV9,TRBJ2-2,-,TGTGCCAGCAGCGTAAGAGCGGCGAACACCGGGGAGCTGTTTTTT,CASSVRAANTGELFF
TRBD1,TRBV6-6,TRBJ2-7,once,TGTGCCAGCAGGCCCGGGACAGGGGGCTACTACGAGCAGTACTTC,CASRPGTGGYYEQYF
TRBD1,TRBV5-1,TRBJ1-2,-,TGCGCCAGCAGCGACCGGGACAGGGGGTCTGGCTACACCTTC,CASSDRDRGSGYTF
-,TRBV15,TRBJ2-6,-,TGTGCCACCAGCGTTAGCGCTGGGGCCAACGTCCTGACTTTC,CATSVSAGANVLTF
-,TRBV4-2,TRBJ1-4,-,TGTGCCAGCAGCCAAGCGCTTGTGGGGGGGGAATCGGTTCGTGAAAAACTGTTTTTT,CASSQALVGGESVREKLFF
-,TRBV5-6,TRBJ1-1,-,TGTGCCAGCAGCTTGTTCGGGGGAGAGAACACTGAAGCTTTCTTT,CASSLFGGENTEAFF
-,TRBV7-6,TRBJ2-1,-,TGTGCCAGCAGCTTGAGCCCGGTGCGAATTAATGAGCAGTTCTTC,CASSLSPVRINEQFF
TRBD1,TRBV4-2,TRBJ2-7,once,TGTGCCAGCAGCCAAGATTGGGCAGGGGGCTACGAGCAGTACTTC,CASSQDWAGGYEQYF
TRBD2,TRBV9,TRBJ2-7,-,TGTGCCAGCAGCGTAGTACCCCGGGGGGTCGGTTCGGACGAGCAGTACTTC,CASSVVPRGVGSDEQYF
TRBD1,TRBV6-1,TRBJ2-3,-,TGTGCCAGCAGTGAAACAGGGGTATCGGGCACAGATACGCAGTATTTT,CASSETGVSGTDTQYF
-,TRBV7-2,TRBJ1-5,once,TGTGCCAGCAGCTCGCAGGCTAATCAGCCCCAGCATTTT,CASSSQANQPQHF
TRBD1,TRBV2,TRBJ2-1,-,TGTGCCAGCAGTGAACCTACCGGGACAGGGGATGAGCAGTTCTTC,CASSEPTGTGDEQFF
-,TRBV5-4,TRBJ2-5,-,TGTGCCAGCAGCTTGAGGGACACGCAAGAGACCCAGTACTTC,CASSLRDTQETQYF
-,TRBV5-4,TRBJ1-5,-,TGTGCCAGCAGCACGGGGGGTTGGAGGAATCAGCCCCAGCATTTT,CASSTGGWRNQPQHF
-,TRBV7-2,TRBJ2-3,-,TGTGCCAGCAGCCCAATTCGGGGTGGGGCAGATACGCAGTATTTT,CASSPIRGGADTQYF
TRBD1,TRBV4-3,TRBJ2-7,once,TGCGCCAGCAGCCAAGATTTTGGCGGGACAGGGTCCTACGAGCAGTACTTC,CASSQDFGGTGSYEQYF
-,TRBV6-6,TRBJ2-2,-,TGTGCCAGCACCTCCGGGGGACACACCGGGGAGCTGTTTTTT,CASTSGGHTGELFF
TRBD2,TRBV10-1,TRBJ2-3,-,TGCGCCAGCAGCGGGACTAGCGGGGGGGCAGATACGCAGTATTTT,CASSGTSGGADTQYF
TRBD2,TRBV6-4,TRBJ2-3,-,TGTGCCAGCAGTAGAGCGGGGGGGCACGCAGATACGCAGTATTTT,CASSRAGGHADTQYF
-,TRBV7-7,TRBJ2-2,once,TGTGCCAGCTCGAGTTCCGGGGAGCTGTTTTTT,CASSSSGELFF
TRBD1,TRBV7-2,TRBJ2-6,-,TGTGCCAGCAGCTTCCCGGGACAGGGTCCGTCTTCTGGGGCCAACGTCCTGACTTTC,CASSFPGQGPSSGANVLTF
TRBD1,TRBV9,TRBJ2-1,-,TGTGCCAGCGGGTCCGGGACAGGGGGTTACAATGAGCAGTTCTTC,CASGSGTGGYNEQFF
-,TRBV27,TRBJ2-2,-,TGTGCCAGCGCAAACAAGGGGACCGGGGAGCTGTTTTTT,CASANKGTGELFF
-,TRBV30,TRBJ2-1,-,TGTGCCTGGGGCCCGGAGCAGTTCTTC,CAWGPEQFF
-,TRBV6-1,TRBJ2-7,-,TGTGCCAGCAGTGAACTGGCGGGGGCCACTTACGAGCAGTACTTC,CASSELAGATYEQYF
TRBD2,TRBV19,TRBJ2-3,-,TGTGCCAGTAGTATCCCGGGGGGGCCATCAGATACGCAGTATTTT,CASSIPGGPSDTQYF
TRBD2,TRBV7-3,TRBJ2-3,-,TGTGCCAGCAGTCCGGCCCCGGGACTAGCGGGGGGGGCAGATACGCAGTATTTT,CASSPAPGLAGGADTQYF
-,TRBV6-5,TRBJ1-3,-,TGTGCCACGGGAGCGGCGGGCGGAAACACCATATATTTT,CATGAAGGNTIYF
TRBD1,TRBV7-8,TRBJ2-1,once,TGTGCCAGCAGCTTAGGCCCGGGGACAGGGCCGTTCTTC,CASSLGPGTGPFF
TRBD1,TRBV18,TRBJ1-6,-,TGTGCCAGCTCAAGGGACAGTGGGGGAGGCTCACCCCTCCACTTT,CASSRDSGGGSPLHF
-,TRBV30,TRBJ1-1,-,TGTGCCTGGAGCTCCGGACGGGGGAACACTGAAGCTTTCTTT,CAWSSGRGNTEAFF
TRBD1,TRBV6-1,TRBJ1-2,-,TGTGCCAGCAGTGAACACCAGGGGGTTGCGTCTGGCTACACCTTC,CASSEHQGVASGYTF
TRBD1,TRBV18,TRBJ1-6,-,TGTGCCAGCTCACCCATAGGCGCGACAGGGGGCGCGGATTCACCCCTCCACTTT,CASSPIGATGGADSPLHF
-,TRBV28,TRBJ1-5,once,TGTGCCAGCAGTTATTACAATCAGCCCCAGCATTTT,CASSYYNQPQHF
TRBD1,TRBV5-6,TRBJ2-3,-,TGTGCCAGCAGCTCGAGGGACAGGGGAACAGATACGCAGTATTTT,CASSSRDRGTDTQYF
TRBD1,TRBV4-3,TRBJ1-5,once,TGCGCCAGCGCATCAGACAGGGATAGCAATCAGCCCCAGCATTTT,CASASDRDSNQPQHF
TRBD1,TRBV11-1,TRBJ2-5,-,TGTGCCAGCAGCTTTCAGACAGGGCTGAGGGAGACCCAGTACTTC,CASSFQTGLRETQYF
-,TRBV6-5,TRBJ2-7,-,TGTGCCAGCAGTTGGATGGAGTCCGAGCAGTACTTC,CASSWMESEQYF
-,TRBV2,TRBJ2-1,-,TGTGCCAGCAGTGTCATCCCCAATGAGCAGTTCTTC,CASSVIPNEQFF
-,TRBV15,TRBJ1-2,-,TGTGCCACCAGCAGAGAGGAGGGGCCGAGCTATGGCTACACCTTC,CATSREEGPSYGYTF
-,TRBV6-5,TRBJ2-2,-,TGTGCCAGCAGTTATTCGGTACCGAACACCGGGGAGCTGTTTTTT,CASSYSVPNTGELFF
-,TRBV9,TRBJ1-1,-,TGTGCCAGCAGCGTAGAAGGACAGAACACTGAAGCTTTCTTT,CASSVEGQNTEAFF
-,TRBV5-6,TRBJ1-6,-,TGTGCCAGCAGCTTGGTCGGGAATTCACCCCTCCACTTT,CASSLVGNSPLHF
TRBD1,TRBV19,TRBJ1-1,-,TGTGCCAGTAAGGACAGGGCGAACACTGAAGCTTTCTTT,CASKDRANTEAFF
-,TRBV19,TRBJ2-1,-,TGTGCCAGTAGTATAGCGGGGGGCTTCTCCTACAATGAGCAGTTCTTC,CASSIAGGFSYNEQFF
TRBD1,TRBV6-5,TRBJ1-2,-,TGTGCCAGCAGTACCCCGACAGGGTTCTACACCTTC,CASSTPTGFYTF
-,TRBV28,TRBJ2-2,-,TGTGCCAGCAGTCAGTTAGCCCCCGGGGAGCTGTTTTTT,CASSQLAPGELFF
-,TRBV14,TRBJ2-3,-,TGTGCCAGCAGCCAAGAGGCAGGGAGGGATACGCAGTATTTT,CASSQEAGRDTQYF
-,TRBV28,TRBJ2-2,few,TGTGCCAGCAGATCTAGACCCAACACCGGGGAGCTGTTTTTT,CASRSRPNTGELFF
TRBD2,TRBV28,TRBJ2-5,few,TGTGCCTGCGGGGGGTGGGAGACCCAGTACTTC,CACGGWETQYF
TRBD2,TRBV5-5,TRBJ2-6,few,TGTGCCAGCAGCTTGACTAGCGGGGTCTCTGGGGCCAACGTCCTGACTTTC,CASSLTSGVSGANVLTF
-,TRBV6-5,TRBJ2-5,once,TGTGCCAGCAGTTTCTTACAGGGTACGGAGACCCAGTACTTC,CASSFLQGTETQYF
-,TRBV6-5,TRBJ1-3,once,TGTGCCAGCAGTTACTCGGGCAAGTCTGGAAACACCATATATTTT,CASSYSGKSGNTIYF
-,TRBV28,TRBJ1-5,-,TGTGCCACCATAAGGATTGGACAGAATCAGCCCCAGCATTTT,CATIRIGQNQPQHF
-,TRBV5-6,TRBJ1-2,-,TGTGCCAGCAGCTTGGGGACAGCGGTTTATGGCTACACCTTC,CASSLGTAVYGYTF
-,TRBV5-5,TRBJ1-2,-,TGTGCCAGCAGCTGGGGGGAGGCCGGCTACACCTTC,CASSWGEAGYTF